A few counts support the clone carrying this T cell receptor beta chain. The data originate from a study of control samples from healthy donors and cancer patients. The germline CDR1 and CDR2 sequences are MNHEY and SMNVEV (reference sequence). CDR3 length: 15 amino acids. With 2 bases removed from V and 4 bases from J, the gap between germline ends came to 12 bases. TCRdb's table, derived via immunoSEQ multiplex PCR, lists solely in-frame clones and lacks some. The sample has some 250,000 clones, more than 65% seen once. Specimen: PBMCs. This clonotype was obtained from a woman aged 60-75 years with lung cancer. The V gene is TRBV27, the J gene TRBJ2-1, with D perhaps matching TRBD1 (6 bases). CDR3 in amino acids: CASSLEGVKYNEQFF. Here the CDR3 DNA reads TGTGCCAGCAGTTTAGAGGGGGTGAAGTACAATGAGCAGTTCTTC.